This paragraph reports one T cell receptor beta chain. The antigen is undetermined. Germline CDR1 and CDR2: GTSNPN and SVGIG (reference sequence). The junction had 9 bases not matched to a gene; V was cut back by 4 bases and J by 2 bases. The CDR3 length is 15 residues. Assay used: immunoSEQ multiplex PCR; TCRdb lists only in-frame clones, some missing. The sample carries about 41,000 clones, about 87% recorded once. This sample is part of a study of OX40 agonist ivuxolimab in advanced cancers. Study background: Intravenous ivuxolimab at 0.01 to 10 mg/kg was given to patients every 2 weeks. Two cutaneous melanoma patients and one hepatocellular carcinoma patient, three in all, had partial responses.

Study-level results: Some patients without response likewise showed low normalized clonal expansion. In general, CD8+ T cells held more expanded clones than CD4+ did, on average.

J is TRBJ2-5 and V is TRBV30, with TRBD1 matching 8 bases. The clonotype was recovered from an adult with an advanced solid tumor such as melanoma, head and neck, liver or kidney cancer. Sequencing used CD4+ or CD8+ T cells sorted from blood, obtained in a trial of the OX40 agonist ivuxolimab. CDR3 in amino acids: CAWTWGQALQETQYF. CDR3 DNA: TGTGCCTGGACTTGGGGACAGGCCCTGCAAGAGACCCAGTACTTC.